Sequencing of this T cell receptor (beta chain) was carried out in a study of blood T cells in healthy people across ages. Findings of the study overall: Roughly linearly, TCR beta diversity per million T cells fell as age increased. When set beside aged donors, long-lived donors presented more naive CD4+ cells and higher diversity.

It was approximately 9 milliliters of peripheral blood that were drawn from each donor. Germline V gene sequence: CDR1 SGHAT, CDR2 FQDESV (reference sequence). The length of the CDR3 is 15 residues. The V end was cut by 5 bases, the J end by 4 bases, with 17 bases between. The authors ran a second PCR of 7 to 11 cycles using a sample-barcoded 5' primer and a J-beta primer mix. Every cDNA molecule bore a tag from a template-switch adaptor containing 12 random nucleotides. In TCRdb, the 5' RACE reads were re-called with MiXCR into one record per CDR3 protein. The profile shows roughly 730,000 distinct CDR3 sequences, about 56% of them singletons. Only a few counts were recorded for this clonotype. Its matching antigen is unknown.

The chain combines TRBV11-1 with TRBJ2-5; D may be TRBD2 (5 bases). The specimen sequenced was blood. The sequence derives from a man aged 40-50 years in good health. The CDR3, as DNA: TGTGCCAGCAGCCCTACCGGGTCCCGGGGAGAGACCCAGTACTTC. Translating it yields CASSPTGSRGETQYF.